What follows are 18 T cell receptor beta chains derived from one specimen sequenced in a study of cytomegalovirus exposure and HLA in healthy donors. Researchers ran the PCR with 60 Vbeta and 13 Jbeta primers. Profiling relied on immunoSEQ multiplex PCR, and the TCRdb table lists in-frame clones only, not all of them. The sample comprises 150,000 to 200,000 clones, approximately 80% of which are singletons, and roughly 4.9% rests with the top ten. Sequencing input: PBMCs. These receptors all come from a woman between 18 and 29 years old in good health and CMV-seropositive.

The chain carries TRBV27 and TRBJ1-1; D might be TRBD1 (5 bases). The CDR3 extends over 11 amino acids. V lost 4 bases to trimming and J lost 7 bases, with 7 bases between them. Germline-derived CDR1 and CDR2 are MNHEY and SMNVEV (reference sequence). For the CDR3, the DNA is TGTGCCAGCAGTTCTCAGGGTGAAGCTTTCTTT. The encoded protein is CASSSQGEAFF.

The chain couples TRBV27 to TRBJ2-1, with TRBD1 identical over 9 bases. CDR3 length: 17 residues. The germline V gene has CDR1 MNHEY and CDR2 SMNVEV (reference sequence). After removal of 4 bases from V and 5 bases from J, the junction contained 12 bases not matched to a gene. The CDR3 loop is CASSYSYGQGSHNEQFF. In DNA, the CDR3 is TGTGCCAGCAGTTACAGCTACGGACAGGGGTCCCACAATGAGCAGTTCTTC.

This chain connects TRBV18 to TRBJ1-2; the D is unclear. CDR3 length: 15 amino acids. V was cut by 6 bases and J by 1 base, with 15 bases left in between. From germline, CDR1 is KGHSH and CDR2 LQKENI. The CDR3 reads CASSSRPGLNYGYTF. The CDR3 bases are TGTGCCAGCTCGTCCAGACCGGGTCTTAACTATGGCTACACCTTC.

This chain uses TRBV5-1 with TRBJ2-3; D unclear. Germline-derived CDR1 and CDR2 are SGHRS and YFSETQ. Trimming took 3 bases from V and 3 from J, leaving 8 bases between them. There are 13 residues in the CDR3. CDR3 sequence reads: CASSSVPTDTQYF. CDR3 bases: TGCGCCAGCAGCTCGGTACCAACAGATACGCAGTATTTT.

About this clone itself: Sequence at one end of the junction differs from germline and may be a read error. This specimen includes other DNA sequences encoding the same CDR3. The chain couples TRBV7-2 to TRBJ2-7; TRBD1 aligns across 8 bases. CDR1 and CDR2 (germline): SGHTA, FQGNSA. The CDR3 has 15 amino acids. The CDR3 spells CASSPQVGTGLEQYF. The CDR3, as DNA: TGTGCTAGCAGCCCACAAGTCGGGACAGGCTTAGAGCAGTACTTC.

This chain uses TRBV5-1 with TRBJ2-3, with a tentative D call TRBD1 (7 bases). Germline CDR1 SGHRS, CDR2 YFSETQ. Deletions cut 0 bases from V and 3 bases from J, with 11 bases between. This CDR3 is 15 amino acids long. The CDR3 reads CASSLGPGGTDTQYF. DNA for the CDR3: TGCGCCAGCAGCTTGGGCCCAGGGGGGACAGATACGCAGTATTTT.

The chain combines TRBV28 with TRBJ2-7; weak D call: TRBD1 (6 bases). V lost 3 bases to trimming and J lost 7 bases, with 19 bases between them. The CDR3 contains 15 residues. The V gene's germline CDR1 is MDHEN and CDR2 SYDVKM. CDR3 sequence: CASSFVPTGILEQYF. CDR3 nucleotide sequence: TGTGCCAGCAGTTTTGTTCCGACAGGAATCCTTGAGCAGTACTTC.

This clone was found once. The chain uses TRBV27 and TRBJ1-2; D call uncertain. Trimming pared 2 bases from V and 4 bases from J, leaving 8 bases between. CDR1 is MNHEY and CDR2 is SMNVEV in the germline V gene (reference sequence). The CDR3 runs to 13 residues. The CDR3 DNA follows: TGTGCCAGCAGTTTAGGGCAGTCCTATGGCTACACCTTC. Its protein is CASSLGQSYGYTF.

This chain uses TRBV30 with TRBJ1-1, with TRBD1 identical over 7 bases. The CDR3 extends over 11 amino acids. Germline CDR1 and CDR2: GTSNPN and SVGIG (reference sequence). Losses at the gene ends were 3 bases for V and 8 bases for J; bases not matched to a gene: 3. The CDR3 reads CAWRGTEEAFF. For the CDR3, the DNA is TGTGCCTGGAGAGGGACAGAGGAAGCTTTCTTT.

This chain links TRBV2 with TRBJ1-3; 7 positions agree with TRBD1. This CDR3 comprises 16 residues. The germline gives CDR1 SNHLY, CDR2 FYNNEI. The V and J ends lost 6 bases and 8 bases, in that order; junction bases with no gene match: 16. CDR3 region: CASSDAGHRGRDTIYF. The CDR3 region has the DNA TGTGCCAGCAGCGATGCGGGCCACAGGGGCCGGGACACCATATATTTT.

The gene calls are TRBV28 and TRBJ1-1; 9 nucleotides match TRBD1. CDR3 length equals 15 residues. Trimming cost V 6 bases and J 2 bases; bases outside gene matches: 7. From germline, CDR1 is MDHEN and CDR2 SYDVKM. Here the CDR3 reads CASRPTGGGNTEAFF. The CDR3 bases are TGTGCCAGCAGACCGACAGGGGGAGGAAACACTGAAGCTTTCTTT. Drawing the rest from reference TRBV28 and TRBJ1-1, the complete variable domain is DVKVTQSSRYLVKRTGEKVFLECVQDMDHENMFWYRQDPGLGLRLIYFSYDVKMKEKGDIPEGYSVSREKKERFSLILESASTNQTSMYLCASRPTGGGNTEAFFGQGTRLTVV.

V and J are TRBV10-3 and TRBJ1-1; no clear D. The germline V and J ends were trimmed by 0 bases and 6 bases, with 14 bases remaining between them. The CDR3 is 15 residues long. Germline CDR1 ENHRY, CDR2 SYGVKD. CDR3 in amino acids: CAISESNEGAPEAFF. The DNA of the CDR3 is TGTGCCATCAGTGAGTCGAATGAGGGAGCCCCTGAAGCTTTCTTT.

The rearrangement links TRBV6-5 to TRBJ2-7; 9 bases are a match to TRBD1. Germline assignment: CDR1 MNHEY and CDR2 SVGAGI. The V gene end was trimmed by 7 bases and the J gene end by 4 bases; junction bases not matched to a gene: 11. This CDR3 region has 15 residues. Written as DNA, the CDR3 is TGTGCCAGCACCTTGACAGGGGGAACACGGTACGAGCAGTACTTC. Amino acids: CASTLTGGTRYEQYF.

The chain employs TRBV11-1 and TRBJ1-1; a possible D gene is TRBD1 (5 bases). Trimming removed 3 bases at V and 1 base at J, with 9 bases between. This CDR3 is 14 amino acids long. CDR1 is SGHAT and CDR2 is FQDESV in the germline V gene (reference sequence). The CDR3 nucleotides are TGTGCCAGCAGCTTCAGGGCCGGGAACACTGAAGCTTTCTTT. This sequence encodes CASSFRAGNTEAFF.

This chain links TRBV2 with TRBJ2-3; D might be TRBD1 (6 bases). In germline, CDR1 is SNHLY, CDR2 FYNNEI. V lost 9 bases and J lost 4, with 14 bases in between. The CDR3 spans 13 residues. The CDR3 loop reads CASGGGGSDTQYF. The CDR3 DNA sequence: TGTGCCAGTGGGGGCGGCGGGTCAGATACGCAGTATTTT.

The chain is built from TRBV27 and TRBJ2-3; 9 bases align to TRBD2. The ends lost 3 bases at V and 0 bases at J; junction bases unmatched: 13. CDR3 length equals 19 residues. CDR1 MNHEY and CDR2 SMNVEV come from the germline V gene (reference sequence). The CDR3 loop is CASSLLWASGATSTDTQYF. The CDR3 nucleotides read TGTGCCAGCAGTTTGCTGTGGGCTAGCGGGGCAACTAGCACAGATACGCAGTATTTT.

The table lists this clone with a count of one. In DNA, the CDR3 is TGTGCCAGCAGCTCCCGCTCACAGGGGGGAGGAGAGACCCAGTACTTC. It encodes CASSSRSQGGGETQYF. This rearrangement joins TRBV11-3 to TRBJ2-5; 8 bases align to TRBD1. CDR1 and CDR2 (germline): SGHNT, YENEEA. The CDR3 is 16 amino acids. V lost 4 bases, J lost 4 bases, and 11 bases stayed unmatched.

A note on this clone: Compared with germline, one end of the junction differs, possibly owing to a read error. The chain links TRBV6-1 to TRBJ2-2, with a possible D match to TRBD2 (5 bases). Per germline, CDR1 MNHNS and CDR2 SASEGT. The CDR3 contains 13 residues. The DNA for the CDR3 is TGTGCCAGCGGTGAGGTCTTGTCCGGGGAGCTGTTCTTT. This sequence encodes CASGEVLSGELFF.